This TCR beta chain emerged from a study of blood T cell repertoires in COVID-19. Whole-study context: Sample material is recorded as cDNA or gDNA derived from T cells, B-cell-depleted T cells, or PBMCs.

In the original workflow: Reference gene primer amplification yielded estimated nucleated cell counts. Produced via immunoSEQ multiplex PCR; TCRdb's table is partial and in-frame only. V and J calls and clone size are copied from that table; D and trimming were computed from the DNA. This table holds around 290,000 clones, 86% found once. This clone was seen a handful of times. Sequencing was carried out using peripheral blood. The TCR was taken from a woman in her seventies with COVID-19, enrolled during active disease.

The CDR3 DNA sequence: TGTGCCAGCAGCTTGGGGACAGATAATTCACCCCTCCACTTT. Translating it yields CASSLGTDNSPLHF. This chain links TRBV5-4 with TRBJ1-6, with a tentative D call TRBD1 (6 bases). The germline V gene has CDR1 SGHNT and CDR2 YYREEE (reference sequence). CDR3 size: 14 residues. V was cut by 0 bases and J by 5 bases, with 6 bases left in between.